A selection of T cell receptor beta chains follows, all from one sample in a study of T-cell reconstitution after alpha-beta-depleted transplantation in children. One entry per CDR3 protein results from TCRdb running MiXCR on the PCR reads. Found here are about 340,000 distinct CDR3 sequences, around 15% of them singletons; the top ten hold 35% to 50%. The source was PBMCs, mostly from graft donor cells, collected 360 days after TCRalphabeta/CD19-depleted stem cell transplant. The receptors were gathered from a male patient between 2 and 10 years old who had a stem cell transplant for acute lymphoblastic leukemia, so the T cells may come from the graft donor. The CDR3 runs from the conserved cysteine through the conserved F or W. The D gene is left open where the match is weak. The size entry is marked missing in some rows and otherwise reads once, few, many or a size class.

v_call: TRBV24-1
cdr3_length: 11
d_call: .
j_call: TRBJ2-1
clone_size: few
cdr3_nt: TGTGCCACCAGTGATCGGGGTGAGCAGTTCTTC
cdr3_aa: CATSDRGEQFF

v_call: TRBV20-1
cdr3_length: 14
d_call: .
j_call: TRBJ2-7
clone_size: few
cdr3_nt: TGCAGTGCTAGAGATCGACAGCTATACGACGAGCAGTACTTC
cdr3_aa: CSARDRQLYDEQYF

v_call: TRBV20-1
cdr3_length: 15
d_call: TRBD2
j_call: TRBJ2-1
clone_size: few
cdr3_nt: TGCAGTGCTAGCAACCTAGCGGGGATTTACAATGAGCAGTTCTTC
cdr3_aa: CSASNLAGIYNEQFF

v_call: TRBV3-1
cdr3_length: 13
d_call: .
j_call: TRBJ1-1
clone_size: few
cdr3_nt: TGTGCCAGCAGATGGACGGAGAACACTGAAGCTTTCTTT
cdr3_aa: CASRWTENTEAFF

v_call: TRBV12-3/TRBV12-4
cdr3_length: 15
d_call: TRBD1
j_call: TRBJ1-4
clone_size: .
cdr3_nt: TGTGCCAGCAGTTATGTACAGGGGGTATGGGAAAAACTGTTTTTT
cdr3_aa: CASSYVQGVWEKLFF

v_call: TRBV27
cdr3_length: 14
d_call: .
j_call: TRBJ2-1
clone_size: .
cdr3_nt: TGTGCCAGCACCCTCTCCGGGGCCCCGAATGAGCAGTTCTTC
cdr3_aa: CASTLSGAPNEQFF

v_call: TRBV20-1
cdr3_length: 14
d_call: TRBD1
j_call: TRBJ2-3
clone_size: few
cdr3_nt: TGCAGTGCAGAGGGACAGACTAGCACAGATACGCAGTATTTT
cdr3_aa: CSAEGQTSTDTQYF

v_call: TRBV20-1
cdr3_length: 13
d_call: .
j_call: TRBJ2-7
clone_size: .
cdr3_nt: TGCAGTGCTAGTGGGTGGAGCTCCTACGAGCAGTACTTC
cdr3_aa: CSASGWSSYEQYF

v_call: TRBV11-2
cdr3_length: 15
d_call: .
j_call: TRBJ2-3
clone_size: few
cdr3_nt: TGTGCCAGCAGCTCCGGCCAGGGCGCGTCAGATACGCAGTATTTT
cdr3_aa: CASSSGQGASDTQYF

v_call: TRBV29-1
cdr3_length: 19
d_call: TRBD2
j_call: TRBJ2-3
clone_size: .
cdr3_nt: TGCAGCGTTGAAGCCATCGGGACTAGCGGGTCCCCTAGCACAGATACGCAGTATTTT
cdr3_aa: CSVEAIGTSGSPSTDTQYF

v_call: TRBV5-1
cdr3_length: 14
d_call: .
j_call: TRBJ2-2
clone_size: .
cdr3_nt: TGCGCCAGCAGCTTCTGGGGGCACACCGGGGAGCTGTTTTTT
cdr3_aa: CASSFWGHTGELFF

v_call: TRBV6-4
cdr3_length: 16
d_call: .
j_call: TRBJ2-7
clone_size: few
cdr3_nt: TGTGCCAGCAGTGACATCGTGCGGGACAGTTCCTACGAGCAGTACTTC
cdr3_aa: CASSDIVRDSSYEQYF

v_call: TRBV12-3/TRBV12-4
cdr3_length: 13
d_call: .
j_call: TRBJ2-7
clone_size: many
cdr3_nt: TGTGCCAGCAGTGGCCGGGAGTTGGGCGAGCAGTACTTC
cdr3_aa: CASSGRELGEQYF

v_call: TRBV4-1
cdr3_length: 15
d_call: .
j_call: TRBJ2-1
clone_size: many
cdr3_nt: TGCGCCAGCAGCCACGTTCTAGGAGTGGACAATGAGCAGTTCTTC
cdr3_aa: CASSHVLGVDNEQFF

v_call: TRBV28
cdr3_length: 12
d_call: .
j_call: TRBJ2-7
clone_size: many
cdr3_nt: TGTGCCAGCAGTTTCCGGCTCTACGAGCAGTACTTC
cdr3_aa: CASSFRLYEQYF

v_call: TRBV4-3
cdr3_length: 11
d_call: .
j_call: TRBJ1-2
clone_size: .
cdr3_nt: TGCGCCAGCAGCGGTAACTATGGCTACACCTTC
cdr3_aa: CASSGNYGYTF

v_call: TRBV19
cdr3_length: 16
d_call: TRBD2
j_call: TRBJ2-2
clone_size: few
cdr3_nt: TGTGCCAGTAGTGGACTAGCCGCAGGGAGGAACGGGGAGCTGTTTTTT
cdr3_aa: CASSGLAAGRNGELFF

v_call: TRBV3-1
cdr3_length: 13
d_call: TRBD1
j_call: TRBJ1-1
clone_size: .
cdr3_nt: TGTGCCAGCAGCCATAACAGGGGACTTGAAGCTTTCTTT
cdr3_aa: CASSHNRGLEAFF

v_call: TRBV5-6
cdr3_length: 13
d_call: .
j_call: TRBJ1-1
clone_size: .
cdr3_nt: TGTGCCAGCACCATGGGGGGTGGCACTGAAGCTTTCTTT
cdr3_aa: CASTMGGGTEAFF

v_call: TRBV7-9
cdr3_length: 16
d_call: TRBD2
j_call: TRBJ2-2
clone_size: .
cdr3_nt: TGTGCCAGCAGCTATGGGACTAGCGGGCACACCGGGGAGCTGTTTTTT
cdr3_aa: CASSYGTSGHTGELFF

v_call: TRBV15
cdr3_length: 16
d_call: TRBD2
j_call: TRBJ2-5
clone_size: .
cdr3_nt: TGTGCCACCAGCAGAGGAGCGGGAGGAGGCCAAGAGACCCAGTACTTC
cdr3_aa: CATSRGAGGGQETQYF

v_call: TRBV15
cdr3_length: 13
d_call: .
j_call: TRBJ1-3
clone_size: .
cdr3_nt: TGTGCCACCAGCACGGCGACTGGAAACACCATATATTTT
cdr3_aa: CATSTATGNTIYF

v_call: TRBV12-3/TRBV12-4
cdr3_length: 12
d_call: .
j_call: TRBJ2-4
clone_size: .
cdr3_nt: TGTGCCAGCCAAGCAGGGTCGAACATTCAGTACTTC
cdr3_aa: CASQAGSNIQYF